The rows below give T cell receptor beta chains drawn from one sample of a study of CD8 T cells in Susac syndrome. TCRdb passed the immunoSEQ multiplex PCR reads through MiXCR, listing each CDR3 protein once. Of around 200,000 distinct CDR3 sequences listed, approximately 95% are singletons. Sequencing was carried out using CD4+ T cells from PBMCs. These receptors came from a human donor with multiple sclerosis. Both conserved end residues are part of each CDR3. Size is omitted from some rows. Given values are once, few, many or a class for expanded clones.

>TRBV11-2|.|TRBJ2-5
CASSFPGRGPQETQYF
>TRBV18|few|TRBJ2-3
CASSSYTDTQYF
>TRBV11-2|.|TRBJ2-2
CASSLGLVNTGELFF
>TRBV5-4|.|TRBJ2-7
CASSLSWTDPYEQYF
>TRBV20-1|.|TRBJ2-1
CSATGLHNEQFF
>TRBV29-1|.|TRBJ2-7
CSAGGNGYEQYF
>TRBV7-9|.|TRBJ2-5
CASSPGLAGGEGWETQYF
>TRBV3-1|.|TRBJ1-6
CASSQGWGISPLHF
>TRBV15|once|TRBJ2-1
CATSRSRDSNEQFF
>TRBV23-1|.|TRBJ2-1
CASSQSKGVAYNEQFF
>TRBV5-1|once|TRBJ1-1
CASSDGQTYTEAFF
>TRBV2|once|TRBJ1-2
CASSVHGAFGYTF
>TRBV20-1|.|TRBJ2-5
CSASAPRGLESETQYF
>TRBV29-1|.|TRBJ1-2
CSVAGGPRGANYGYTF
>TRBV27|.|TRBJ1-2
CASSLSGQNYGYTF
>TRBV20-1|.|TRBJ2-3
CSVPYRGGLDTQYF
>TRBV7-9|.|TRBJ2-5
CASLLGAEETQYF